What follows are 14 T cell receptor beta chains derived from one specimen sequenced in a study of T cell responses to AZD1222 COVID-19 vaccine (dated by TCRdb to the early 2020s). Reading the label with the study, this specimen's time point is: baseline before first vaccination. The library was built by means of the immunoSEQ multiplex PCR assay. What TCRdb holds here is the immuneACCESS table cut down to in-frame rearrangements. Part of the clones is not present; checked against another copy, under half of the missing clones reflect an unresolved V gene, and the others are unexplained. Present in this sample are about 140,000 clones, roughly nine tenths of which were seen just once. Approximately 3.1% of the sample lies in the top ten. Here the sequenced sample was peripheral blood, taken on day 0 of AZD1222 vaccination. The receptors derive from an adult in good health.

This clone was seen once. The gene calls are TRBV3-1 (or the pseudogene TRBV3-2) and TRBJ1-6; no clear D gene. The V end lost 0 bases, the J end lost 4 bases, and 19 bases lay between the germline ends. Germline V gene sequence: CDR1 LGHDT, CDR2 YNNKEL (reference sequence). This CDR3 has 19 amino acids. In DNA, the CDR3 is TGTGCCAGCAGCCAAGATCTTGGTCGGGCAGACCCTTATAATTCACCCCTCCACTTT. Translating it yields CASSQDLGRADPYNSPLHF.

V is TRBV5-1 and J is TRBJ2-7; 11 bases are shared with TRBD2. V shed 3 bases and J 3 bases; nucleotides not matched to a gene: 5. The CDR3 is 15 amino acids. Germline V lookup: CDR1 SGHRS, CDR2 YFSETQ. The CDR3 loop reads CASSSRGTSGYEQYF. CDR3 DNA sequence: TGCGCCAGCAGCTCACGTGGGACTAGCGGCTACGAGCAGTACTTC.

V and J are TRBV28 and TRBJ1-2; 8 bases are shared with TRBD1. The CDR3 has 14 amino acids. The trim removed 5 bases at V and 4 bases at J, leaving 6 bases unmatched. Germline assignment: CDR1 MDHEN and CDR2 SYDVKM. The CDR3 nucleotides are TGTGCCAGCAGTGGGGACAGGACGGGCTATGGCTACACCTTC. Protein product: CASSGDRTGYGYTF.

The rearrangement uses TRBV20-1 and TRBJ1-5; 7 bases agree with TRBD1. The germline gives CDR1 DFQATT, CDR2 SNEGSKA (reference sequence). This CDR3 spans 14 amino acids. With 3 bases clipped from V and 5 bases from J, the junction kept 7 bases outside the gene matches. The CDR3 DNA reads TGCAGTGCTAGTCGGCAGGGGGTATATCAGCCCCAGCATTTT. Its translation is CSASRQGVYQPQHF.

The J gene is TRBJ2-3, the V gene TRBV7-3; TRBD1 matches at 7 bases. Germline V gene sequence: CDR1 SGHTA, CDR2 FQGTGA. The V gene end was trimmed by 5 bases and the J gene end by 4 bases; junction bases not matched to a gene: 6. This CDR3 contains 14 residues. The CDR3 sequence: CASSPQGGPDTQYF. The CDR3 bases are TGTGCCAGCAGCCCGCAAGGGGGCCCAGATACGCAGTATTTT. Looking up the rest from reference TRBV7-3 and TRBJ2-3 gives the full variable domain: GAGVSQTPSNKVTEKGKYVELRCDPISGHTALYWYRQSLGQGPEFLIYFQGTGAADDSGLPNDRFFAVRPEGSVSTLKIQRTERGDSAVYLCASSPQGGPDTQYFGPGTRLTVL.

The CDR3 DNA reads as TGTGCCAGCAATATATATAATTCACCCCTCCACTTT. This translates into CASNIYNSPLHF. This rearrangement joins TRBV28 to TRBJ1-6; D gene ambiguous. CDR1 and CDR2 from the germline V gene are MDHEN and SYDVKM. The CDR3 is made up of 12 amino acids. Deletions cut 7 bases from V and 4 bases from J, with 5 bases between.

This chain uses TRBV7-3 with TRBJ2-1; TRBD2 matches 8 bases. The CDR3 has 15 amino acids. V trimming: 8 bases; J trimming: 0 bases; junction bases outside the gene matches: 6. CDR1 SGHTA and CDR2 FQGTGA come from the germline V gene. CDR3 sequence: CASLLREASYNEQFF. The CDR3 DNA sequence: TGTGCCAGCCTCCTGCGGGAGGCCTCCTACAATGAGCAGTTCTTC.

The chain recombines TRBV12-3 or TRBV12-4 with TRBJ2-2; possible D gene TRBD2, 6 bases. This CDR3 is 12 amino acids long. The V and J ends lost 6 bases and 6 bases respectively, with 8 bases between them. The CDR3 DNA sequence: TGTGCCAGCAGGACGGGGGCCGGGGAGCTGTTTTTT. As protein: CASRTGAGELFF.

This clone came up once. V and J are TRBV3-1 (or the pseudogene TRBV3-2) and TRBJ1-2; weak D call: TRBD1 (5 bases). CDR1 and CDR2 (germline): LGHDT, YNNKEL (reference sequence). Trimming left V 3 bases short and J 7 bases short, with 12 bases between. The CDR3 contains 13 residues. CDR3 in DNA: TGTGCCAGCAGCCAGCGGCAGGGAGGTGGCTACACCTTC. It specifies CASSQRQGGGYTF.

The chain carries TRBV9 and TRBJ1-4, with a tentative D call TRBD1 (5 bases). V was shortened by 1 base and J by 6 bases, with 10 bases between the two germline ends. The CDR3 runs to 14 residues. Germline CDR1 SGDLS, CDR2 YYNGEE. The CDR3 sequence is CASSVRGKDEKLFF. Written as DNA, the CDR3 is TGTGCCAGCAGCGTAAGGGGCAAGGATGAAAAACTGTTTTTT.

This chain connects TRBV19 to TRBJ2-7, with D maybe TRBD1 (5 bases). The V and J ends lost 5 bases and 5 bases respectively, with 16 bases between them. Germline V CDR1 and CDR2: LNHDA, SQIVND (reference sequence). The length of the CDR3 is 14 residues. The CDR3 nucleotides read TGTGCCAGTAGTCCCCACAGACAGTTCAACGAGCAGTACTTC. Translating it yields CASSPHRQFNEQYF.

The rearrangement joins TRBV7-8 to TRBJ2-7; D perhaps matches TRBD2 (5 bases). This CDR3 contains 11 residues. Germline loops: CDR1 SGHVS, CDR2 FQNEAQ. The V and J ends lost 5 bases and 6 bases respectively, with 8 bases between them. The CDR3 region has the DNA TGTGCCAGCAGCCGAGGGAGCGAGCAGTACTTC. Its protein product is CASSRGSEQYF.

The chain combines TRBV7-3 with TRBJ1-2; 10 bases agree with TRBD1. Germline assignment: CDR1 SGHTA and CDR2 FQGTGA. V shed 5 bases and J 4 bases; nucleotides not matched to a gene: 4. CDR3 size: 14 residues. The CDR3 reads CASSPGQGPYGYTF. Here the CDR3 DNA reads TGTGCCAGCAGCCCGGGACAGGGGCCCTATGGCTACACCTTC.

V gene TRBV5-1 combines with J gene TRBJ1-2, with D perhaps TRBD1 (6 bases). Germline assignment: CDR1 SGHRS and CDR2 YFSETQ. V was shortened by 0 bases and J by 7 bases, with 13 bases between the two germline ends. This CDR3 has 14 residues. The CDR3 DNA follows: TGCGCCAGCAGCTTGGCCCAGGGGCTAGGTGGCTACACCTTC. Its protein is CASSLAQGLGGYTF.